The following is a T cell receptor beta chain sequence with its context. In the source study's methods: Researchers report that nucleated cell counts were estimated from reference gene primer amplification. Only in-frame clones appear in the TCRdb table, and some are missing; sequencing was by immunoSEQ multiplex PCR. V and J calls and clone size follow that table, whereas D and trimming were derived from the DNA. The sample has roughly 400,000 clones, about 88% seen once. The sample belongs to a study of blood T cell repertoires in COVID-19. Whole-study context: The samples span acute and convalescent COVID-19 from the United States, Italy and Spain.

This TCR was sampled from a woman between 18 and 30 years old who had been exposed to COVID-19. Sequenced input: PBMCs or T cells enriched from blood (not recorded which).

The CDR3 coding sequence is TGTGCCAGCAGACCACAACATACCACCGACGAGCAGTACTTC. The encoded protein is CASRPQHTTDEQYF. The rearrangement joins TRBV27 to TRBJ2-7; D unresolved. The CDR3 is 14 residues long. Germline-derived CDR1 and CDR2 are MNHEY and SMNVEV (reference sequence). Trimming stripped 6 bases from V and 5 bases from J, with 17 bases between.